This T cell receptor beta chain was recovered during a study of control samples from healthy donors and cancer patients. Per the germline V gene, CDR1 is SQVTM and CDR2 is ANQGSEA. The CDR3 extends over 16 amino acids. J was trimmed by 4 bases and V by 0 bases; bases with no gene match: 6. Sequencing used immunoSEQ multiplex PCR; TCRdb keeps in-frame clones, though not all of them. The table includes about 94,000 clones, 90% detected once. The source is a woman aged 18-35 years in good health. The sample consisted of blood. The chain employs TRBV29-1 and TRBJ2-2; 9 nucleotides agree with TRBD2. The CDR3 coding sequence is TGCAGCGTTGAAGATCGGCGGCGGGGGGGCACCGGGGAGCTGTTTTTT. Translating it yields CSVEDRRRGGTGELFF.